A single T cell receptor (beta chain) is shown here with its context. Specified treatment: preoperative locoregional IRX-2 cytokine immunotherapy. This phase Ib study tested locoregional IRX-2 cytokine immunotherapy given before surgery. This specimen belongs to a study of preoperative IRX-2 immunotherapy in early breast cancer. Clones were sequenced by immunoSEQ multiplex PCR, and TCRdb holds only the in-frame ones, with some missing. Among around 40,000 clones listed, about 95% were seen once. With 1 base removed from V and 7 bases from J, the gap between germline ends came to 10 bases. The length of the CDR3 is 13 residues. Germline V lookup: CDR1 SGHNT, CDR2 YYREEE (reference sequence).

J is TRBJ2-3 and V is TRBV5-4, with D unresolved. Sample: tumor tissue, taken after IRX-2 immunotherapy. The clonotype was recovered from a human donor with breast cancer. The CDR3 DNA is TGTGCCAGCAGCTTGTCCGGACCCAATACGCAGTATTTT. As protein: CASSLSGPNTQYF.